This passage covers 20 T cell receptor beta chains from one sample sequenced in a study of T cell responses to AZD1222 COVID-19 vaccine. Sequencing used immunoSEQ multiplex PCR; TCRdb keeps in-frame clones, though not all of them. This table holds tens of thousands of clones, approximately 90% found once. Sequencing used peripheral blood, obtained on day 0 of AZD1222 vaccination. The source of these receptors is an adult in good health.

Comments on this clone: Within the sample, other DNA sequences also encode this same CDR3. The CDR3 DNA follows: TGTGCCAGCAGTTACTCGGGGGGGAGGAATCAGCCCCAGCATTTT. Protein: CASSYSGGRNQPQHF. V usage is TRBV6-2 or TRBV6-3 and J usage is TRBJ1-5; a possible D gene is TRBD1 (5 bases). The CDR3 is made up of 15 amino acids. Germline CDR1 is MNHEY and CDR2 is SVGEGT. V was cut by 0 bases and J by 4 bases, with 10 bases left in between.

V and J are TRBV19 and TRBJ2-7; 8 bases match TRBD1. The germline CDR1 and CDR2 sequences are LNHDA and SQIVND (reference sequence). This CDR3 has 14 amino acids. After removal of 5 bases from V and 4 bases from J, the junction contained 7 bases not matched to a gene. The CDR3 sequence: CASSVGTGSYEQYF. CDR3 sequence (DNA): TGTGCCAGTAGTGTGGGGACAGGAAGTTACGAGCAGTACTTC.

The CDR3 loop reads CASSRNRGTTYEQYF. In DNA, the CDR3 is TGTGCCAGCAGCCGGAACAGGGGTACAACCTACGAGCAGTACTTC. The V and J genes are TRBV6-5 and TRBJ2-7, with 7 positions matching TRBD1. The CDR3 is 15 residues long. V lost 6 bases to trimming and J lost 2 bases; unmatched junction nucleotides: 10. The germline V gene has CDR1 MNHEY and CDR2 SVGAGI.

The chain links TRBV10-3 to TRBJ1-2; D gene ambiguous. The V end lost 0 bases, the J end lost 2 bases, and 10 bases lay between the germline ends. The CDR3 totals 15 residues. Germline V gene data show CDR1 as ENHRY and CDR2 as SYGVKD. CDR3 nucleotide sequence: TGTGCCATCAGTGAGTCGCCAGGTTACAACTATGGCTACACCTTC. Translated: CAISESPGYNYGYTF.

The J gene is TRBJ2-5, the V gene TRBV18, with D unclear. CDR3 length: 14 residues. Germline V gene lookup returns CDR1 KGHSH and CDR2 LQKENI. With 1 base removed from V and 2 bases from J, the gap between germline ends came to 8 bases. CDR3 protein: CASSPRLQQETQYF. CDR3 DNA sequence: TGTGCCAGCTCACCACGTCTGCAGCAAGAGACCCAGTACTTC.

V usage is TRBV20-1 and J usage is TRBJ1-2; the D gene is possibly TRBD1 (5 bases). This CDR3 is built from 12 residues. CDR1 and CDR2 from the germline V gene are DFQATT and SNEGSKA (reference sequence). V gave up 3 bases and J gave up 2 bases, with 7 bases separating them. The CDR3 nucleotides read TGCAGTGCTAGTGGGGGGAACTATGGCTACACCTTC. Protein: CSASGGNYGYTF.

The chain joins TRBV19 to TRBJ1-5; no firm D call. The CDR3 is made up of 16 amino acids. Germline V gene lookup returns CDR1 LNHDA and CDR2 SQIVND (reference sequence). V was cut by 3 bases and J by 0 bases, with 12 bases left in between. The CDR3 coding sequence is TGTGCCAGTAGTATGGGCCGTCCCCTTAGCAATCAGCCCCAGCATTTT. Its protein product is CASSMGRPLSNQPQHF.

The CDR3 sequence: CASSPRDTYSGNTIYF. The CDR3 DNA reads as TGTGCCAGTAGTCCCCGGGACACATACTCTGGAAACACCATATATTTT. This chain connects TRBV19 to TRBJ1-3; D is possibly TRBD1 (6 bases). V gave up 5 bases and J gave up 0 bases, with 14 bases separating them. The germline V gene has CDR1 LNHDA and CDR2 SQIVND (reference sequence). This CDR3 has 16 residues.

The chain has TRBV19 and TRBJ2-7; tentative D call: TRBD2 (5 bases). The V gene lost 5 bases and the J gene lost 2 bases, with 13 bases spanning the gap. Germline V lookup: CDR1 LNHDA, CDR2 SQIVND (reference sequence). The CDR3 covers 14 residues. The DNA for the CDR3 is TGTGCCAGTAGTCGGCTAGCTCCGACCTACGAGCAGTACTTC. Encoded protein: CASSRLAPTYEQYF.

The CDR3 DNA reads as TGTGCCAGTAGCGGGAGATGGCAAGAGACCCAGTACTTC. Encoded protein: CASSGRWQETQYF. This chain links TRBV19 with TRBJ2-5; a weak D match, TRBD2 (6 bases). The CDR3 loop spans 13 amino acids. Germline CDR1 and CDR2: LNHDA and SQIVND (reference sequence). Trimming stripped 6 bases from V and 2 bases from J, with 10 bases between.

The rearrangement uses TRBV6-5 and TRBJ1-4; D is unresolved. Trimming took off 5 bases at V and 7 bases at J, with 17 bases between the two ends. The germline CDR1 and CDR2 sequences are MNHEY and SVGAGI. The CDR3 runs 15 residues. The CDR3 region has the DNA TGTGCCAGCAGTCGGCGGGGAAGTGCGGGTGAAAAACTGTTTTTT. Translated: CASSRRGSAGEKLFF.

This sequence joins TRBV6-1 and TRBJ2-1, with TRBD1 matching 8 bases. Losses at the gene ends were 3 bases for V and 8 bases for J; bases not matched to a gene: 6. Germline V gene data show CDR1 as MNHNS and CDR2 as SASEGT. The CDR3 contains 14 residues. The CDR3 reads CASSDRGLVDEQFF. DNA of the CDR3: TGTGCCAGCAGTGACAGGGGGCTAGTCGATGAGCAGTTCTTC.

The J gene is TRBJ2-3, the V gene TRBV19; the D gene is possibly TRBD2 (6 bases). V lost 4 bases, J lost 4 bases, and 18 bases lay in between. Germline values: CDR1 LNHDA, CDR2 SQIVND (reference sequence). This CDR3 comprises 16 residues. For the CDR3, the DNA is TGTGCCAGTAGTAGGGTAGCGAGCCCTAGCGCAGATACGCAGTATTTT. Its protein is CASSRVASPSADTQYF.

CDR3 sequence reads: CASTQNSNQPQHF. For the CDR3, the DNA is TGTGCCAGCACCCAGAACAGCAATCAGCCCCAGCATTTT. This sequence joins TRBV11-2 and TRBJ1-5; D not certain. The CDR3 length is 13 residues. The germline gives CDR1 SGHAT, CDR2 FQNNGV. The V and J ends lost 7 bases and 1 base respectively, with 8 bases between them.

The chain combines TRBV28 with TRBJ2-7; maybe TRBD1 (5 bases). Per germline, CDR1 MDHEN and CDR2 SYDVKM. V was shortened by 7 bases and J by 2 bases, with 18 bases between the two germline ends. The CDR3 consists of 15 residues. The CDR3 sequence is CASTSPRTPPYEQYF. The CDR3, as DNA: TGTGCCAGCACCTCACCCCGGACACCCCCCTACGAGCAGTACTTC.

This rearrangement joins TRBV29-1 to TRBJ2-1; 12 bases fit TRBD2. The CDR3 runs to 14 residues. Germline CDR1 and CDR2: SQVTM and ANQGSEA. V shed 6 bases, J shed 7 bases, and the junction held 7 bases outside the gene matches. The CDR3 spells CSVASGRAGNEQFF. The CDR3 DNA sequence: TGCAGCGTCGCTAGCGGGAGGGCCGGTAATGAGCAGTTCTTC.

The V gene is TRBV4-1, the J gene TRBJ2-3; D possibly matches TRBD1 or TRBD2 (6 bases each). The CDR3 sequence is 18 residues long. V lost 2 bases and J lost 7, with 25 bases in between. Germline CDR1 MGHRA, CDR2 YSYEKL. Written as DNA, the CDR3 is TGCGCCAGCAGCCAACCACCCGGGGGCCTCGAGGCCGCGCATACGCAGTATTTT. Its translation: CASSQPPGGLEAAHTQYF.

DNA for the CDR3: TGTGCCAGCAGTTACTCGTCTCCGGGCTCCGGGGAGCTGTTTTTT. Its translation: CASSYSSPGSGELFF. The chain is built from TRBV6-5 and TRBJ2-2; D gene ambiguous. V gave up 0 bases and J gave up 6 bases, with 11 bases separating them. The germline gives CDR1 MNHEY, CDR2 SVGAGI. This CDR3 is 15 amino acids long.

This clone was picked up a small number of times. V is TRBV9 and J is TRBJ2-7; 10 bases line up with TRBD2. The CDR3 runs to 18 residues. The germline V gene encodes CDR1 SGDLS and CDR2 YYNGEE. J was trimmed by 3 bases and V by 1 base; bases with no gene match: 13. The CDR3, as DNA: TGTGCCAGCAGCGTAAATCCTAGCGGGAGAGGGTCCCGCTACGAGCAGTACTTC. It is translated as CASSVNPSGRGSRYEQYF.

This rearrangement joins TRBV7-2 to TRBJ1-3, with D perhaps TRBD1 (5 bases). There are 14 residues in the CDR3. CDR1 SGHTA and CDR2 FQGNSA come from the germline V gene. Deletions cut 4 bases from V and 5 bases from J, with 12 bases between. DNA for the CDR3: TGTGCCAGCAGCTCCGGGACCTTTAGAAACACCATATATTTT. This translates into CASSSGTFRNTIYF.